The present T cell receptor (beta chain) was sequenced within a study of neoadjuvant anti-PD-1 for oral cavity cancer. Sequenced by immunoSEQ multiplex PCR; TCRdb stores in-frame clones only, minus some. The table records about 12,000 clones, around 53% of them present only once. This CDR3 contains 17 residues. Germline values: CDR1 LNHDA, CDR2 SQIVND (reference sequence). Unmatched junction bases numbered 10, after V lost 1 base and J lost 5 bases. The sequenced sample was tumor tissue, obtained before nivolumab (anti-PD-1) treatment. The TCR was taken from a person aged 35-79 years with oral cavity squamous cell carcinoma. J is TRBJ2-5 and V is TRBV19, with 10 bases fitting TRBD2. CDR3 DNA sequence: TGTGCCAGTAGTATAGGAGCGGGAGGGCCCATTGGGGAGACCCAGTACTTC. This gives the protein CASSIGAGGPIGETQYF.